Below are 22 T cell receptor beta chains sequenced from a single sample in a study of CD4 T cells in relation to SARS-CoV-2 and coronaviruses. The data were produced by immunoSEQ multiplex PCR, yet TCRdb's version contains in-frame clones alone and is incomplete. The data contain about 39,000 clones, about 80% of them singletons. The antigens these receptors bind are not known. The sample comprised naive CD4+ T cells from PBMCs, cultured in vitro. As for subset: naive CD4+ T cells isolated by negative enrichment. The origin of the receptors is an adult with COVID-19.

The rearrangement uses TRBV19 and TRBJ2-4; 9 bases are a match to TRBD1. Trimming took 8 bases from V and 8 from J; bases not matched to a gene: 10. The V gene's germline CDR1 is LNHDA and CDR2 SQIVND (reference sequence). The CDR3 loop spans 14 amino acids. The CDR3 here is CASGLGQGGHIQYF. CDR3 DNA: TGTGCCAGTGGGCTGGGACAGGGTGGACACATTCAGTACTTC.

V usage is TRBV4-1 and J usage is TRBJ2-1; the D is unclear. Per germline, CDR1 MGHRA and CDR2 YSYEKL. V gave up 3 bases and J gave up 3 bases, with 15 bases separating them. CDR3 length: 16 amino acids. The CDR3 bases are TGCGCCAGCAGCCAGAGCTTAGCAGTAGGCTACAATGAGCAGTTCTTC. Translated, it gives CASSQSLAVGYNEQFF.

This chain uses TRBV6-5 with TRBJ1-1; the D gene is possibly TRBD1 (6 bases). V was pared by 6 bases and J by 4 bases, with 9 bases between. Germline V gene sequence: CDR1 MNHEY, CDR2 SVGAGI. The CDR3 sequence is 12 residues long. CDR3 loop: CASSQQGTEAFF. The CDR3 DNA reads TGTGCCAGCAGCCAACAGGGCACTGAAGCTTTCTTT.

The chain joins TRBV14 to TRBJ1-5; D remains unclear. Per germline, CDR1 SGHDN and CDR2 FVKESK. The length of the CDR3 is 15 residues. V dropped 1 base and J dropped 0 bases, with 7 bases sitting between them. Here the CDR3 reads CASSQGPGSNQPQHF. In nucleotides, the CDR3 is TGTGCCAGCAGCCAAGGTCCGGGTAGCAATCAGCCCCAGCATTTT.

V and J are TRBV19 and TRBJ2-7; D uncertain. The V gene lost 2 bases and the J gene lost 4 bases, with 15 bases spanning the gap. Germline V gene sequence: CDR1 LNHDA, CDR2 SQIVND (reference sequence). The CDR3 covers 15 residues. The CDR3, as DNA: TGTGCCAGTAGTATAAGGACGGACGCCCAGTACGAGCAGTACTTC. Translation gives CASSIRTDAQYEQYF.

The chain combines TRBV27 with TRBJ1-3; D not certain. The germline CDR1 and CDR2 sequences are MNHEY and SMNVEV (reference sequence). The germline V and J ends were trimmed by 6 bases and 0 bases, with 0 bases remaining between them. The CDR3 is 11 residues long. The CDR3 bases are TGTGCCAGCAGCTCTGGAAACACCATATATTTT. This encodes CASSSGNTIYF.

The chain employs TRBV4-3 and TRBJ2-1; no clear D. The length of the CDR3 is 16 residues. Trimming left V 0 bases short and J 6 bases short, with 15 bases between. The germline CDR1 and CDR2 sequences are LGHNA and YSLEER. The CDR3 sequence is CASSQDSASNFNEQFF. In DNA form, the CDR3 reads TGCGCCAGCAGCCAAGATTCGGCCAGTAATTTCAATGAGCAGTTCTTC.

The chain employs TRBV2 and TRBJ1-3; D is ambiguous. Germline V gene sequence: CDR1 SNHLY, CDR2 FYNNEI. The CDR3 contains 15 residues. Between the trimmed V and J ends, which lost 3 bases and 0 bases, there was a span of 9 bases. The CDR3 sequence is CASSEPGASGNTIYF. Here the CDR3 DNA reads TGTGCCAGCAGTGAGCCGGGAGCCTCTGGAAACACCATATATTTT.

The chain links TRBV23-1 to TRBJ2-3; D ambiguous. TRBV23-1 is given ORF status, its function remaining uncertain. The ends were cut back, 8 bases at V and 4 bases at J, with 10 bases in the middle. The CDR3 is 12 residues long. This CDR3 is CASASYSDTQYF. As DNA, the CDR3 is TGCGCCAGCGCCTCCTACTCAGATACGCAGTATTTT.

The V and J genes are TRBV5-4 and TRBJ2-2, with D maybe TRBD1 (5 bases). V was trimmed by 1 base and J by 7 bases, leaving 11 bases between them. CDR1 is SGHNT, CDR2 YYREEE, per germline (reference sequence). The CDR3 contains 14 residues. The CDR3 is CASSLSGFGGELFF. The CDR3 bases are TGTGCCAGCAGCTTGTCAGGGTTCGGCGGGGAGCTGTTTTTT.

The genes are TRBV6-2 or TRBV6-3 and TRBJ2-7; 7 bases map to TRBD2. Per the germline V gene, CDR1 is MNHEY and CDR2 is SVGEGT. This CDR3 has 15 amino acids. V trimming: 4 bases; J trimming: 3 bases; junction bases outside the gene matches: 9. The CDR3 spells CASSSRDYRVYEQYF. For the CDR3, the DNA is TGTGCCAGCAGTTCCCGGGACTACCGTGTCTACGAGCAGTACTTC.

This chain joins TRBV6-5 and TRBJ1-1; 11 bases line up with TRBD1. Germline V CDR1 and CDR2: MNHEY, SVGAGI. V lost 6 bases and J lost 7; bases outside the gene matches: 7. The CDR3 has 14 residues. The CDR3 DNA is TGTGCCAGCAGCCCGGACAGGGGGCCCATTGAAGCTTTCTTT. Its protein product is CASSPDRGPIEAFF.

The rearrangement links TRBV24-1 to TRBJ2-1; the match to TRBD2 covers 10 bases. V lost 4 bases to trimming and J lost 0 bases; unmatched junction nucleotides: 11. Germline V lookup: CDR1 KGHDR, CDR2 SFDVKD. This CDR3 has 19 amino acids. The CDR3 region has the DNA TGTGCCACCAGTGACCCTGGCCTCTCTAGCGGGAGCTCCTACAATGAGCAGTTCTTC. Encoded protein: CATSDPGLSSGSSYNEQFF.

The chain uses TRBV14 and TRBJ2-5; perhaps TRBD2 as D (6 bases). The CDR3 loop spans 15 amino acids. Germline-derived CDR1 and CDR2 are SGHDN and FVKESK. V was shortened by 0 bases and J by 1 base, with 9 bases between the two germline ends. The CDR3 coding sequence is TGTGCCAGCAGCCAAGAGCGGGGCCTCCAAGAGACCCAGTACTTC. As protein: CASSQERGLQETQYF.

The V gene is TRBV7-8, the J gene TRBJ1-1, with TRBD1 as a possible D gene (6 bases). The CDR3 loop spans 13 amino acids. Germline V lookup: CDR1 SGHVS, CDR2 FQNEAQ. The V end was cut by 1 base, the J end by 8 bases, with 11 bases between. In DNA form, the CDR3 reads TGTGCCAGCAGCTTAGGGGGACACCCCGAAGCTTTCTTT. Translating gives CASSLGGHPEAFF.

The CDR3 region is CAWSGLPRVNTEAFF. In DNA, the CDR3 is TGTGCCTGGAGTGGACTCCCTAGGGTGAACACTGAAGCTTTCTTT. The chain carries TRBV30 and TRBJ1-1, with no clear D. Germline CDR1 reads GTSNPN; CDR2 reads SVGIG (reference sequence). The CDR3 sequence is 15 residues long. V gave up 1 base and J gave up 0 bases, with 12 bases separating them. The variable domain in full, with the rest retrieved from reference TRBV30 and TRBJ1-1, is SQTIHQWPATLVQPVGSPLSLECTVEGTSNPNLYWYRQAAGRGLQLLFYSVGIGQISSEVPQNLSASRPQDRQFILSSKKLLLSDSGFYLCAWSGLPRVNTEAFFGQGTRLTVV.

This rearrangement joins TRBV4-1 to TRBJ2-2; either TRBD1 or TRBD2 may supply D (5 bases each). The CDR3 runs to 17 residues. Deletions cut 4 bases from V and 5 bases from J, with 20 bases between. CDR1 and CDR2 (germline): MGHRA, YSYEKL. Here the CDR3 reads CASSPLRLGVRTGELFF. The CDR3 nucleotides are TGCGCCAGCAGCCCCTTAAGGCTGGGGGTACGAACCGGGGAGCTGTTTTTT.

The V gene is TRBV27, the J gene TRBJ2-1; TRBD2 matches 10 bases. Germline CDR1 is MNHEY and CDR2 is SMNVEV (reference sequence). Unmatched junction bases numbered 2, after V lost 2 bases and J lost 4 bases. The CDR3 is made up of 15 amino acids. This CDR3 reads CASSLLAGDYNEQFF. The CDR3 nucleotides are TGTGCCAGCAGTTTACTAGCGGGAGATTACAATGAGCAGTTCTTC.

This clone was counted a few times. The chain joins TRBV19 to TRBJ1-4; D is unclear. V was pared by 3 bases and J by 0 bases, with 8 bases between. The CDR3 extends over 15 amino acids. CDR1 is LNHDA and CDR2 is SQIVND in the germline V gene (reference sequence). CDR3 in DNA: TGTGCCAGTAGTATTTCTCGAGCAACTAATGAAAAACTGTTTTTT. Protein sequence: CASSISRATNEKLFF.

J is TRBJ1-1 and V is TRBV25-1; possible D gene TRBD1, 5 bases. Per germline, CDR1 MGHDK and CDR2 SYGVNS. The V gene lost 6 bases and the J gene lost 5 bases, with 13 bases spanning the gap. The CDR3 length is 13 residues. Here the CDR3 DNA reads TGTGCCAGCAGAATGGGACGTAGAACTGAAGCTTTCTTT. Its protein is CASRMGRRTEAFF.

The V call is TRBV15, the J call TRBJ2-1; 13 bases are a match to TRBD2. The CDR3 is 22 amino acids. Looked up from germline, CDR1 is LNHNV and CDR2 is YYDKDF (reference sequence). With V trimmed by 1 base and J by 0 bases, 15 bases remained unmatched. As DNA, the CDR3 is TGTGCCACCAGCAGAGGATGGAGACTAGCGGGAGGCCCCCGGATCTCCTACAATGAGCAGTTCTTC. This codes for CATSRGWRLAGGPRISYNEQFF. Supplemented by reference TRBV15 and TRBJ2-1, the full variable domain reads DAMVIQNPRYQVTQFGKPVTLSCSQTLNHNVMYWYQQKSSQAPKLLFHYYDKDFNNEADTPDNFQSRRPNTSFCFLDIRSPGLGDTAMYLCATSRGWRLAGGPRISYNEQFFGPGTRLTVL.

This clone was seen more than once but under ten times. The chain recombines TRBV3-1 (or the pseudogene TRBV3-2) with TRBJ2-2; TRBD2 is a possible D gene (6 bases). Germline lookup yields CDR1 LGHDT and CDR2 YNNKEL (reference sequence). The CDR3 spans 13 residues. V lost 1 base and J lost 12, with 12 bases in between. This CDR3 reads CASSQALALKLFF. The CDR3 DNA reads as TGTGCCAGCAGCCAAGCTCTAGCGTTGAAGCTGTTTTTT.